The source of this T cell receptor (beta chain) is a study of neurological immune-mediated disorders. The CDR3 has 16 residues. The ends lost 5 bases at V and 3 bases at J; junction bases unmatched: 11. The authors produced cDNA by 5'RACE using 10-nucleotide random UMIs. TCRdb passed the 5' RACE reads through MiXCR, listing each CDR3 protein once. The sample lists about 59,000 distinct CDR3 sequences, roughly 3.2% occurring once. This clonotype was sampled from a woman aged 25 to 39 with multiple sclerosis. The chain is built from TRBV12-3 or TRBV12-4 and TRBJ2-5, with 8 bases fitting TRBD2. Sequenced input: PBMCs. CDR3 DNA sequence: TGTGCCAGCAGTAAGACGCGGGAGGAGTGGGAAGAGACCCAGTACTTC. Amino acid sequence: CASSKTREEWEETQYF.